One and the same sample provided the 25 T cell receptor beta chains below, sequenced in a study of blood T cell repertoires in COVID-19. Some clones are missing from TCRdb's copy, which holds only in-frame ones; the method was immunoSEQ multiplex PCR. The table lists about 160,000 clones, almost 85% of them singletons. Sequenced material: peripheral blood. Every receptor here comes from a human donor with acute or convalescent COVID-19. The donor label of this sample is uncertain.

The chain combines TRBV19 with TRBJ1-4; the match to TRBD1 covers 9 bases. The CDR3 spans 15 residues. CDR1 is LNHDA and CDR2 is SQIVND in the germline V gene (reference sequence). V lost 5 bases and J lost 9; bases outside the gene matches: 10. The CDR3 DNA reads TGTGCCAGTAGTCCACCGGGACAGGGAGGTCAAAAACTGTTTTTT. Translation: CASSPPGQGGQKLFF. Full variable domain (rest looked up from reference TRBV19 and TRBJ1-4): DGGITQSPKYLFRKEGQNVTLSCEQNLNHDAMYWYRQDPGQGLRLIYYSQIVNDFQKGDIAEGYSVSREKKESFPLTVTSAQKNPTAFYLCASSPPGQGGQKLFFGSGTQLSVL.

The chain couples TRBV5-6 to TRBJ1-2, with 11 positions matching TRBD1. The CDR3 contains 17 residues. The V gene end was trimmed by 4 bases and the J gene end by 6 bases; junction bases not matched to a gene: 14. CDR1 SGHDT and CDR2 YYEEEE come from the germline V gene. The CDR3 region is CASSLGQGAFRPDGYTF. In DNA form, the CDR3 reads TGTGCCAGCAGCCTTGGACAGGGGGCGTTTCGCCCTGATGGCTACACCTTC.

This sequence joins TRBV3-1 (or the pseudogene TRBV3-2) and TRBJ1-6; D is perhaps TRBD1 (5 bases). With 3 bases removed from V and 7 bases from J, the gap between germline ends came to 10 bases. The CDR3 has 14 amino acids. Germline V lookup: CDR1 LGHDT, CDR2 YNNKEL (reference sequence). The CDR3 spells CASSHGQDNSPLHF. In DNA form, the CDR3 reads TGTGCCAGCAGCCATGGACAAGACAATTCACCCCTCCACTTT.

In its sample, this clone was seen a few times. The V gene is TRBV19, the J gene TRBJ2-3, with a tentative D call TRBD2 (7 bases). Germline V gene lookup returns CDR1 LNHDA and CDR2 SQIVND (reference sequence). The CDR3 contains 16 residues. V dropped 3 bases and J dropped 6 bases, with 19 bases sitting between them. In nucleotides, the CDR3 is TGTGCCAGTAGTATCAGTTGGGGGGGCGAACGGGATACGCAGTATTTT. This gives the protein CASSISWGGERDTQYF.

The rearrangement joins TRBV30 to TRBJ2-7, with 10 bases that match TRBD2. The CDR3 totals 16 residues. V dropped 4 bases and J dropped 7; count of bases not matched to a gene: 16. Germline V lookup: CDR1 GTSNPN, CDR2 SVGIG (reference sequence). CDR3 sequence: CAWIRTRTSGLSEQYF. The CDR3 DNA reads as TGTGCCTGGATCCGCACTAGGACTAGCGGCCTCTCTGAGCAGTACTTC.

The genes are TRBV19 and TRBJ1-1, with D perhaps TRBD1 (5 bases). V was pared by 6 bases and J by 0 bases, with 11 bases between. CDR1 LNHDA and CDR2 SQIVND come from the germline V gene (reference sequence). This CDR3 spans 14 amino acids. The DNA of the CDR3 is TGTGCCAGTAGGGACATCGAGATGAACACTGAAGCTTTCTTT. Amino acid sequence: CASRDIEMNTEAFF.

The chain links TRBV5-4 to TRBJ1-2; a possible D gene is TRBD1 (5 bases). The V gene lost 3 bases and the J gene lost 6 bases, with 18 bases spanning the gap. The CDR3 contains 15 residues. Germline CDR1 and CDR2: SGHNT and YYREEE (reference sequence). The CDR3 DNA sequence: TGTGCCAGCAGCTCACCGGGGGAAGGGAGGGATGGCTACACCTTC. Residues: CASSSPGEGRDGYTF. The full variable domain, completed using reference TRBV5-4 and TRBJ1-2, is ETGVTQSPTHLIKTRGQQVTLRCSSQSGHNTVSWYQQALGQGPQFIFQYYREEENGRGNFPPRFSGLQFPNYSSELNVNALELDDSALYLCASSSPGEGRDGYTFGSGTRLTVV.

This rearrangement joins TRBV19 to TRBJ2-5; D may be TRBD1 (5 bases). Looked up from germline, CDR1 is LNHDA and CDR2 is SQIVND (reference sequence). CDR3 length: 14 amino acids. The V end lost 2 bases, the J end lost 1 base, and 8 bases lay between the germline ends. The CDR3 DNA reads TGTGCCAGTAGTATAAGGGGTCGCCAAGAGACCCAGTACTTC. Its protein is CASSIRGRQETQYF.

V gene TRBV7-8 combines with J gene TRBJ2-3; 7 bases are a match to TRBD2. CDR3 length: 15 residues. In germline, CDR1 is SGHVS, CDR2 FQNEAQ. V shed 3 bases, J shed 2 bases, and the junction held 5 bases outside the gene matches. The CDR3 nucleotides are TGTGCCAGCAGCTTTGGCGGGGGAACCACAGATACGCAGTATTTT. Translated, it gives CASSFGGGTTDTQYF.

The rearrangement uses TRBV20-1 and TRBJ1-2, with 9 bases that match TRBD1. The V gene end was trimmed by 3 bases and the J gene end by 5 bases; junction bases not matched to a gene: 4. The CDR3 length is 13 residues. Germline V gene lookup returns CDR1 DFQATT and CDR2 SNEGSKA (reference sequence). The CDR3 nucleotides are TGCAGTGCTAGTCCGACAGGGGGGTATGGCTACACCTTC. Translated, it gives CSASPTGGYGYTF.

V gene TRBV6-5 combines with J gene TRBJ2-3; D call uncertain. The CDR3 length is 14 residues. Germline assignment: CDR1 MNHEY and CDR2 SVGAGI. V was clipped by 8 bases and J by 2 bases, with 14 bases between them. As DNA, the CDR3 is TGTGCCAGCCAAGTCAGTCTCAACACAGATACGCAGTATTTT. Its protein product is CASQVSLNTDTQYF.

The V and J genes are TRBV7-9 and TRBJ1-1, with D possibly being TRBD1 (6 bases). V gave up 6 bases and J gave up 1 base, with 12 bases separating them. Germline loops: CDR1 SEHNR, CDR2 FQNEAQ (reference sequence). The length of the CDR3 is 14 residues. CDR3 sequence reads: CASRLGAANTEAFF. CDR3 sequence (DNA): TGTGCCAGCAGGCTGGGGGCAGCGAACACTGAAGCTTTCTTT.

Note on this clone: Germline is not matched at one junction end, which may reflect a read error. This chain connects TRBV29-1 to TRBJ1-4; 8 positions match TRBD1. The CDR3 has 15 amino acids. Germline CDR1 reads SQVTM; CDR2 reads ANQGSEA. The CDR3 sequence: CSVEVRGQGARERVF. CDR3 in DNA: TGCAGCGTTGAAGTTAGAGGACAGGGTGCTAGAGAGCGGGTTTTT.

The gene calls are TRBV3-1 (or the pseudogene TRBV3-2) and TRBJ2-3; D possibly corresponds to TRBD2 (7 bases). V lost 7 bases, J lost 2 bases, and 10 bases lay in between. The CDR3 has 13 residues. Germline V gene sequence: CDR1 LGHDT, CDR2 YNNKEL (reference sequence). The CDR3 DNA sequence: TGTGCCAGCACCCGGGGGGCCACAGATACGCAGTATTTT. Translating gives CASTRGATDTQYF.

The J gene is TRBJ1-2, the V gene TRBV19, with a possible D match to TRBD1 (6 bases). The germline V gene encodes CDR1 LNHDA and CDR2 SQIVND (reference sequence). This CDR3 region has 14 residues. Between the trimmed V and J ends, which lost 7 bases and 0 bases, there was a span of 12 bases. CDR3 bases: TGTGCCAGTAACCGAGGACAGACTAACTATGGCTACACCTTC. Protein sequence: CASNRGQTNYGYTF.

The chain employs TRBV5-4 and TRBJ2-1; 7 bases fit TRBD2. The CDR3 is 15 residues long. The germline V gene encodes CDR1 SGHNT and CDR2 YYREEE (reference sequence). V dropped 0 bases and J dropped 1; count of bases not matched to a gene: 1. The CDR3 sequence: CASSLVGGSYNEQFF. The CDR3 nucleotides read TGTGCCAGCAGCTTGGTCGGGGGGTCCTACAATGAGCAGTTCTTC.

This clone was observed a single time. This chain uses TRBV4-2 with TRBJ1-1, with D perhaps TRBD1 (5 bases). Trimming took off 7 bases at V and 7 bases at J, with 19 bases between the two ends. This CDR3 is built from 14 residues. From germline, CDR1 is LGHNA and CDR2 YNFKEQ. CDR3 sequence (DNA): TGTGCCAGCAAAACGGGGGAGGGAAATAGTGAAGCTTTCTTT. The encoded protein is CASKTGEGNSEAFF.

CDR3 amino acids: CASSLGPGYTF. DNA for the CDR3: TGTGCCAGCAGTTTAGGTCCGGGCTACACCTTC. The chain has TRBV12-3 or TRBV12-4 and TRBJ1-2; D uncertain. V was shortened by 1 base and J by 8 bases, with 5 bases between the two germline ends. The CDR3 has 11 amino acids.

The rearrangement joins TRBV7-2 to TRBJ2-5, with D tentatively TRBD1 (5 bases). This CDR3 spans 16 amino acids. The germline V gene has CDR1 SGHTA and CDR2 FQGNSA. The V end was cut by 2 bases, the J end by 7 bases, with 20 bases between. The CDR3 DNA reads TGTGCCAGCAGCTTAAGGGGCCGGGTAGGGCTAAGGACCCAGTACTTC. This encodes CASSLRGRVGLRTQYF. Supplemented by reference TRBV7-2 and TRBJ2-5, the full variable domain reads GAGVSQSPSNKVTEKGKDVELRCDPISGHTALYWYRQSLGQGLEFLIYFQGNSAPDKSGLPSDRFSAERTGGSVSTLTIQRTQQEDSAVYLCASSLRGRVGLRTQYFGPGTRLLVL.

The V gene is TRBV30, the J gene TRBJ1-1, with D unclear. V lost 2 bases, J lost 7 bases, and 8 bases lay in between. The CDR3 contains 11 residues. Germline lookup yields CDR1 GTSNPN and CDR2 SVGIG (reference sequence). The DNA for the CDR3 is TGTGCCTGGAGTCAAGGAGGTGAAGCTTTCTTT. Its translation is CAWSQGGEAFF.

This rearrangement joins TRBV7-6 to TRBJ1-1; 9 bases align to TRBD1. V was pared by 5 bases and J by 5 bases, with 12 bases of the junction left unmatched. This CDR3 contains 16 residues. Germline assignment: CDR1 SGHVS and CDR2 FNYEAQ. Here the CDR3 DNA reads TGTGCCAGCAGCCCCACAGGGGGCGCGGGAAGGACTGAAGCTTTCTTT. This translates into CASSPTGGAGRTEAFF.

This chain uses TRBV9 with TRBJ1-2, with D possibly TRBD1 on 5 matching bases. This CDR3 comprises 15 residues. Trimming left V 0 bases short and J 3 bases short, with 12 bases between. Germline CDR1 SGDLS, CDR2 YYNGEE. CDR3 amino acids: CASSVAGRSYYGYTF. CDR3 in DNA: TGTGCCAGCAGCGTAGCAGGGAGGTCGTACTATGGCTACACCTTC. The variable domain in full, with the rest retrieved from reference TRBV9 and TRBJ1-2, is DSGVTQTPKHLITATGQRVTLRCSPRSGDLSVYWYQQSLDQGLQFLIQYYNGEERAKGNILERFSAQQFPDLHSELNLSSLELGDSALYFCASSVAGRSYYGYTFGSGTRLTVV.

V usage is TRBV4-1 and J usage is TRBJ1-5; no clear D gene. Germline loops: CDR1 MGHRA, CDR2 YSYEKL. V lost 4 bases to trimming and J lost 0 bases, with 16 bases between them. This CDR3 comprises 17 residues. The DNA for the CDR3 is TGCGCCAGCAGCCGGTTCGATGTCGGGTATAGCAATCAGCCCCAGCATTTT. Translated: CASSRFDVGYSNQPQHF.

The chain has TRBV3-1 (or the pseudogene TRBV3-2) and TRBJ1-1, with a tentative D call TRBD1 (5 bases). Germline CDR1 and CDR2: LGHDT and YNNKEL (reference sequence). Trimming shortened V by 2 bases and J by 0 bases, and 13 bases separated the two germline ends. The CDR3 sequence is 16 residues long. The CDR3 region has the DNA TGTGCCAGCAGCCAATATGGGGGGGGAATGAACACTGAAGCTTTCTTT. It codes for CASSQYGGGMNTEAFF.

The V gene is TRBV5-1, the J gene TRBJ1-2; 7 bases agree with TRBD1. V trimming: 5 bases; J trimming: 7 bases; junction bases outside the gene matches: 11. This CDR3 has 14 amino acids. Germline lookup yields CDR1 SGHRS and CDR2 YFSETQ. CDR3 sequence: CASRKDRPLGGYTF. CDR3 sequence (DNA): TGCGCCAGCAGAAAGGACAGGCCTCTGGGTGGCTACACCTTC.